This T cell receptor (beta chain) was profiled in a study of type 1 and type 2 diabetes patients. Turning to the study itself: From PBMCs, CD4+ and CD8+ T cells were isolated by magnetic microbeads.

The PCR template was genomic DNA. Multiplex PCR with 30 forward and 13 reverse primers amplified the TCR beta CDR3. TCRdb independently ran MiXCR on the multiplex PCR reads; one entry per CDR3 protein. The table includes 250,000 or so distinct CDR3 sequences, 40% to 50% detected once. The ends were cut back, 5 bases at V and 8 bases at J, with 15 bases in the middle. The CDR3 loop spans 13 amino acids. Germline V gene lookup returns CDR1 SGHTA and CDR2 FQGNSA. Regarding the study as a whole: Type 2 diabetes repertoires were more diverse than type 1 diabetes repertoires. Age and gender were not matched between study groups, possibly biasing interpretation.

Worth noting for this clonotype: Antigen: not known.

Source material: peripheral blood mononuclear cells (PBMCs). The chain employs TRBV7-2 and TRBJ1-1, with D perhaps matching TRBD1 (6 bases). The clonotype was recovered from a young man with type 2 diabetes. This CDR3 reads CASSLKQGREAFF. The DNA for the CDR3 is TGTGCCAGCAGCCTTAAACAGGGTAGGGAAGCTTTCTTT.